This entry describes one TCR beta chain. Its target is not known. This CDR3 has 15 amino acids. CDR1 SGHRS and CDR2 YFSETQ come from the germline V gene. This record belongs to a study of cytomegalovirus exposure and HLA in healthy donors. Study observations and caveats: Earlier results showed most TCR beta V segments being productive about 87% or about 30% of the time.

The PCR used 60 Vbeta and 13 Jbeta primers. Here immunoSEQ multiplex PCR was the method, and the copy in TCRdb shows in-frame clones only, minus some. Of about 99,000 clones listed, around 65% are singletons. The sample consisted of PBMCs. This TCR was sampled from a woman aged 45-65 years in good health and CMV-seronegative. The chain combines TRBV5-1 with TRBJ2-5; 10 nucleotides match TRBD2. The end of the DNA aligns better with TRBJ2-7, so the J call may be wrong. For the CDR3, the DNA is TGCGCCAGCAGCTTGCGAGCTAGCGGGAGCTACGAGCAGTACTTC. Its protein is CASSLRASGSYEQYF.